Only one count was recorded for the clone carrying this T cell receptor beta chain. Its antigen remains unknown. The record originates from a study of glioma-infiltrating T cells after dendritic cell vaccination. Measured with immunoSEQ multiplex PCR; TCRdb has only the in-frame clones, and not every one. This sample has 80,000 to 95,000 clones, with roughly 84% found just once. Study-level results: Survival was not directly related to TCR clonality in these patients.

With 3 bases clipped from V and 0 bases from J, the junction kept 5 bases outside the gene matches. The CDR3 is made up of 15 amino acids. Germline lookup yields CDR1 SGHRS and CDR2 YFSETQ. The source material was blood, sampled before dendritic cell vaccination. The genes are TRBV5-1 and TRBJ1-2, with 7 positions matching TRBD1. The sequence derives from a human donor with glioblastoma. CDR3 in amino acids: CASSSGQASNYGYTF. The DNA for the CDR3 is TGCGCCAGCAGCTCCGGACAGGCCTCTAACTATGGCTACACCTTC.